This T cell receptor beta chain was observed in a study of regulatory T cells in long-lasting Graves disease. Investigators prepared the TCR beta libraries by applying iRepertoire HTBI primers and Arm-PCR of CDR3 regions. TCRdb called the multiplex PCR reads again in MiXCR, with one record for every CDR3 protein. This table holds roughly 490,000 distinct CDR3 sequences, 22% found once. This clonotype was observed many times. This CDR3 comprises 15 residues. Trimming cost V 2 bases and J 3 bases, with 13 bases left between them. Time point given: persistent/refractory GD, antithyroid drugs over 5 years with positive TRAb. PBMC-extracted RNA yielded the TCR library.

The sample was peripheral blood mononuclear cells (PBMCs), taken when the disease was refractory, from a patient treated with antithyroid drugs. The V call is TRBV12-3 or TRBV12-4, the J call TRBJ2-5; D may correspond to TRBD1 or TRBD2 (6 bases each). The clonotype originates from a female donor with Graves disease. The CDR3 spells CASSLLRGAEETQYF. DNA of the CDR3: TGTGCCAGCAGTTTACTGAGGGGGGCGGAAGAGACCCAGTACTTC.